This T cell receptor (beta chain) was recorded in a study of blood T cell repertoires in COVID-19 (dated by TCRdb to between 2020 and 2021). Broadly, across the study: Samples from collaborators originated in the United States, Italy and Spain and spanned both the acute and convalescent phases of COVID-19. The repertoires were made available in a free public database intended to serve as a resource for research on the immune response to SARS-CoV-2. Where available, HLA class I and class II types were taken from metadata supplied by the sample provider and were not determined by assay-based typing. The prospective study material was composed of cDNA or gDNA derived from T cells, B-cell-depleted T cells, or PBMCs. Sample metadata almost always included a de-identified subject ID, COVID-19 status, age in years and sex. Samples were obtained from the ongoing ImmuneRACE study (first 160 participants) and from over 1,000 subjects provided by 6 global collaborators. Subjects who had been exposed to COVID-19, were actively infected with it, or had recovered from it provided the deeply sampled blood TCRbeta repertoires that made up the dataset.

Collaborating institutions collected whole blood in K2EDTA tubes following their own protocols. For TCRbeta analysis, collaborators shipped samples in one of three forms: frozen whole blood, isolated PBMCs, or DNA extracted from either of those sample types. The immunoSEQ Assay, a bias-controlled multiplex PCR, was used to amplify TCRbeta CDR3 regions from genomic DNA. The original pipeline was this. Within the assay, amplification of reference gene primers was used to estimate how many nucleated cells each sample contained. Sequence reads were collapsed and filtered to measure the absolute abundance of every unique TCRbeta CDR3 rearrangement. For each sample, productive Simpson clonality was calculated as the square root of Simpson's diversity index across productive rearrangements. In its TCRdb copy, this immuneACCESS table keeps in-frame sequences only and misses some clones. Where compared with another copy, unresolved V genes explain less than half of these, and the others have no known cause. That table furnishes V, J and clone size, whereas the DNA furnished D and trimming. In this sample the table shows about 76,000 clones, about 90% of which occur a single time. 5% to 6.5% of the sample lies in the top ten.

A note on this clone: Its antigen is currently not known. Base quality data are lacking; no much larger clone is found one base away.

Paper-wide results and their limitations: The amount of clinical and demographic metadata varied by source and participant and was provided uncurated.

According to the germline V gene (reference sequence), CDR1 reads SEHNR and CDR2 reads FQNEAQ. Reading from cysteine to phenylalanine, the CDR3 counts 13 amino acids. Just the 39-base CDR3 DNA is kept, in frame starting at base 1. V and J lose 5 bases and 9 bases, and a span of 11 bases separates them. Material for sequencing was peripheral blood. The receptor chain draws on TRBV7-9 and TRBJ1-6; a tentative D match to TRBD1 spans 6 bases. The origin of this receptor is a man over 45 with active COVID-19. The CDR3 loop reads CASSSTGTSPLHF. In nucleotide form, the sequence is TGTGCCAGCAGCAGCACAGGGACTTCACCCCTCCACTTT.